This T cell receptor beta chain was sequenced in a study of shared clonotypes between healthy human individuals. A word on this clone: Its antigen is unknown.

This CDR3 has 12 residues. Per the germline V gene, CDR1 is MDHEN and CDR2 is SYDVKM. V was pared by 8 bases and J by 0 bases, with 7 bases between. Broader study findings: Naive subsets usually exceeded memory subsets in estimated richness.

Data came from immunoSEQ multiplex PCR; TCRdb stores just in-frame clones and leaves some out. The sample contains under 1,900,000 clones, 98% of which appear only once. The chain uses TRBV28 and TRBJ1-1; no reliable D call. The sequence came from a man between 25 and 39 years old in good health. Sequenced sample: naive CD4+ T cells sorted from blood. Noted subset: CD45RA+ positively selected. The DNA of the CDR3 is TGTGCCAGCTGCCCACTGAACACTGAAGCTTTCTTT. Translating it yields CASCPLNTEAFF.